The sample holds many counts of the clone carrying this T cell receptor beta chain. Its antigen remains unknown. CDR3-region Arm-PCR and iRepertoire HTBI primers produced the TCR beta libraries. MiXCR, applied by TCRdb to the multiplex PCR reads, yields one record per CDR3 protein. The repertoire includes some 280,000 distinct CDR3 sequences, approximately 20% of them detected once, and around three fifths sits in the top ten. Time point reported: persistent/refractory GD, antithyroid drugs over 5 years with positive TRAb. The TCR library was prepared using RNA isolated from PBMCs. This record comes from a study of regulatory T cells in long-lasting Graves disease. Overall study findings and caveats: Small sample size may have lowered accuracy.

CDR3 length: 19 amino acids. Germline V gives CDR1 MDHEN, CDR2 SYDVKM. V was shortened by 7 bases and J by 2 bases, with 27 bases between the two germline ends. This specimen consisted of peripheral blood mononuclear cells (PBMCs), obtained when the disease was refractory, from a patient treated with antithyroid drugs. The chain couples TRBV28 to TRBJ1-5, with D possibly matching TRBD1 (5 bases). This TCR derives from a female donor with Graves disease. The DNA for the CDR3 is TGTGCCAGCAAACCGACCGGGACCAGGTTTATTGGTCGCAATCAGCCCCAGCATTTT. It specifies CASKPTGTRFIGRNQPQHF.